The table lists the clone carrying this T cell receptor beta chain with many counts. From the 5' RACE reads, TCRdb called clonotypes with MiXCR, one entry per CDR3 protein. This sample has tens of thousands of distinct CDR3 sequences, with 10% to 13% found just once. The V gene's germline CDR1 is SGHTA and CDR2 FQGNSA. The V gene lost 6 bases and the J gene lost 5 bases, with 9 bases spanning the gap. There are 12 residues in the CDR3. The data were taken from a study of T cells after yellow fever vaccination. Study information: SMART-Seq v4 Ultra Low Input prepared the low-cell-number fractions. Study-wide points: Abundant contaminating clonotypes from the bulk population could appear in FACS-sorted repertoires. Peaking faster, on day 5 versus 15, the secondary response was nonetheless weaker.

Sample: PBMCs, either bulk or a sorted T-cell subset (CD4+, CD8+, memory, or dextramer-sorted; not recorded which), taken roughly 14 days after the first yellow fever vaccination. The rearrangement joins TRBV7-2 to TRBJ2-3; a weak D match, TRBD1 (5 bases). This TCR came from a man aged 18-30 years who received the YFV17D yellow fever vaccine. The CDR3 region has the DNA TGTGCCAGCAGGGGGCCGGGAGATACGCAGTATTTT. Its protein is CASRGPGDTQYF.